This T cell receptor beta chain was recorded in a study of blood T cell repertoires in COVID-19. At the level of the study: The origin of the acute and convalescent COVID-19 samples was the United States, Italy and Spain. Sources were T cells, B-cell-depleted T cells, or PBMCs; the material itself was cDNA or gDNA.

The method was immunoSEQ multiplex PCR; TCRdb's version includes in-frame clones alone and lacks a portion of them. The sample has 100,000 to 150,000 clones, 65% to 85% seen once. The source is a woman of 80 years or more with acute or convalescent COVID-19. Sequencing was performed on peripheral blood.

CDR3 protein: CASSYSRRSGNTIYF. CDR3 nucleotide sequence: TGTGCCAGCAGTTACTCGCGGCGCTCTGGAAACACCATATATTTT. This chain uses TRBV6-5 with TRBJ1-3; D remains ambiguous. V lost 0 bases and J lost 0, with 6 bases in between. CDR3 length: 15 residues. The germline CDR1 and CDR2 sequences are MNHEY and SVGAGI.